These 8 T cell receptor beta chains came from one sample sequenced in a study of blood T cell repertoires in COVID-19. Method: immunoSEQ multiplex PCR; TCRdb's copy keeps in-frame clones and lacks some. The sample has 250,000 or so clones, 90% seen once. What was sequenced was peripheral blood. The receptors were sampled from a woman aged 60-70 years with COVID-19, enrolled during active disease.

The CDR3 region is CSYSSVRETQYF. CDR3 in DNA: TGCAGCTACTCTAGCGTTCGGGAGACCCAGTACTTC. The gene calls are TRBV29-1 and TRBJ2-5, with TRBD2 as a possible D gene (6 bases). V lost 8 bases, J lost 5 bases, and 15 bases lay in between. The CDR3 spans 12 residues. Germline-derived CDR1 and CDR2 are SQVTM and ANQGSEA.

The chain recombines TRBV7-8 with TRBJ2-3, with TRBD1 identical over 10 bases. Germline V gene sequence: CDR1 SGHVS, CDR2 FQNEAQ. V was pared by 5 bases and J by 5 bases, with 22 bases of the junction left unmatched. The CDR3 length is 20 residues. The CDR3 DNA follows: TGTGCCAGCAGCCGGTCACCGGGACAGGGGCTAATAGGGCGGGGAGATACGCAGTATTTT. Its protein product is CASSRSPGQGLIGRGDTQYF.

This clone showed up just a few times. V is TRBV6-1 and J is TRBJ1-4; possible D gene TRBD1, 5 bases. V lost 3 bases and J lost 9, with 11 bases in between. The germline V gene encodes CDR1 MNHNS and CDR2 SASEGT. The length of the CDR3 is 13 residues. CDR3 bases: TGTGCCAGCAGTGAGGTTGACAGTCAAAAACTGTTTTTT. The encoded protein is CASSEVDSQKLFF.

This chain uses TRBV27 with TRBJ1-1, with a possible D match to TRBD1 (5 bases). The germline V gene has CDR1 MNHEY and CDR2 SMNVEV (reference sequence). The CDR3 contains 14 residues. Trimming left V 7 bases short and J 3 bases short, with 15 bases between. The CDR3 sequence: CASIARIRDTEAFF. The CDR3 coding sequence is TGTGCCAGCATCGCCCGAATCAGGGACACTGAAGCTTTCTTT.

The chain carries TRBV7-9 and TRBJ2-1; 13 bases fit TRBD2. Unmatched junction bases numbered 9, after V lost 4 bases and J lost 0 bases. This CDR3 is built from 19 residues. In germline, CDR1 is SEHNR, CDR2 FQNEAQ (reference sequence). The CDR3 is CASSSPGLAGPSSYNEQFF. The CDR3 nucleotides read TGTGCCAGCAGCTCCCCGGGACTAGCGGGACCTAGCTCCTACAATGAGCAGTTCTTC.

CDR3 DNA: TGTGCCAGCAGTGACGGGGGGGGTAACACCGGGGAGCTGTTTTTT. Translating it yields CASSDGGGNTGELFF. This sequence joins TRBV6-1 and TRBJ2-2, with 8 bases that match TRBD2. V gave up 3 bases and J gave up 2 bases; unmatched junction bases: 2. The CDR3 has 15 amino acids. Germline CDR1 is MNHNS and CDR2 is SASEGT.

To note about this clone: The junction and the germline gene differ at one end; a read error may be behind it. The gene calls are TRBV20-1 and TRBJ1-2, with D uncertain. The CDR3 loop spans 11 amino acids. Germline lookup yields CDR1 DFQATT and CDR2 SNEGSKA (reference sequence). CDR3 bases: TGCAGCGCTAGGCACAGCTATGGCTACACCTTC. It codes for CSARHSYGYTF.

This sequence joins TRBV7-9 and TRBJ2-1; D remains unclear. Germline loops: CDR1 SEHNR, CDR2 FQNEAQ (reference sequence). V dropped 3 bases and J dropped 10 bases, with 13 bases sitting between them. This CDR3 is built from 13 residues. The CDR3 region is CASSFAAVNEQFF. CDR3 DNA: TGTGCCAGCAGCTTCGCGGCCGTTAACGAGCAGTTCTTC. The whole variable domain, remainder taken from reference TRBV7-9 and TRBJ2-1, is DTGVSQNPRHKITKRGQNVTFRCDPISEHNRLYWYRQTLGQGPEFLTYFQNEAQLEKSRLLSDRFSAERPKGSFSTLEIQRTEQGDSAMYLCASSFAAVNEQFFGPGTRLTVL.